This TCR beta chain was identified in a study of T-cell reconstitution after alpha-beta-depleted transplantation in children. Molecular barcoding with unique molecular identifiers was used for the TCRbeta library. Using its own MiXCR run on the PCR reads, TCRdb lists one record per CDR3 protein. In the table there are 700,000 to 950,000 distinct CDR3 sequences, about 16% of which are singletons. Trimming stripped 5 bases from V and 0 bases from J, with 8 bases between. The CDR3 sequence is 14 residues long. The germline V gene encodes CDR1 SGHRS and CDR2 YFSETQ. Study-wide points: The origin of high day-60 TCRbeta diversity in some patients lay in surviving recipient T cells and thymic progenitors. Newly made T cells mostly supplied T-cell counts and diversity one year after transplant. Expanded clones from the graft, numbering several hundred, reportedly supplied alpha-beta T cells about two months after transplant.

Details on this clonotype: Its antigen is undetermined.

This TCR derives from a male patient under 18 who had a stem cell transplant for acute lymphoblastic leukemia, so the T cells may come from the graft donor. The J gene is TRBJ2-2, the V gene TRBV5-1, with D possibly TRBD2 on 6 matching bases. This specimen was PBMCs, mostly from graft donor cells, taken 360 days after TCRalphabeta/CD19-depleted stem cell transplant. CDR3 residues: CASRERANTGELFF. The CDR3, as DNA: TGCGCCAGCAGAGAGCGGGCGAACACCGGGGAGCTGTTTTTT.